This TCR beta chain was sequenced for a study of blood T cell repertoires in COVID-19. The method was immunoSEQ multiplex PCR; TCRdb's version includes in-frame clones alone and lacks a portion of them. Of 150,000 to 200,000 clones in the sample, over 70% were seen once. The V and J ends lost 1 base and 3 bases respectively, with 12 bases between them. CDR3 length: 15 residues. The V gene's germline CDR1 is SGHTA and CDR2 FQGNSA. The V call is TRBV7-2, the J call TRBJ1-1; D is uncertain. The TCR originated in a man in his forties or fifties who had recovered from COVID-19. The material sequenced was PBMCs or T cells enriched from blood (not recorded which). CDR3 protein: CASSLEGAGYTEAFF. The DNA for the CDR3 is TGTGCCAGCAGCTTAGAAGGTGCGGGGTACACTGAAGCTTTCTTT.